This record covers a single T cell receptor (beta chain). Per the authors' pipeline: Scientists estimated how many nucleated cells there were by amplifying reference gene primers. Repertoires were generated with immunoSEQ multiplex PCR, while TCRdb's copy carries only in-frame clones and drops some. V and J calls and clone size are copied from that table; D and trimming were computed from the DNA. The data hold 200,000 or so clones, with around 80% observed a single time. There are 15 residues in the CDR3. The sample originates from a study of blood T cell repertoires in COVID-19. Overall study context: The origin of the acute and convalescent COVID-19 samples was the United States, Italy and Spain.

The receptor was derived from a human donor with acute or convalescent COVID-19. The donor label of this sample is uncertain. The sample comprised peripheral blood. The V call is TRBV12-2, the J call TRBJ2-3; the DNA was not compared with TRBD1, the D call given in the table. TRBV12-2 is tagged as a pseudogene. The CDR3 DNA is TGTGCAAGTCGACTCCACAGGGTTAGCACAGATACGCAGTATTTT. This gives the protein CASRLHRVSTDTQYF.